Listed here is a single TCR beta chain. These data originate in a study of blood T cell repertoires in COVID-19. Source study methods: Using reference gene primer amplification, nucleated cell counts were estimated. Data came from immunoSEQ multiplex PCR; TCRdb stores just in-frame clones and leaves some out. V and J calls and clone size follow that table, whereas D and trimming were derived from the DNA. The table lists 250,000 to 350,000 clones, 75% to 90% of them singletons. CDR1 and CDR2 (germline): LGHDT, YNNKEL (reference sequence). Trimming at V came to 5 bases and at J to 8 bases, leaving 11 bases not matched to a gene. CDR3 size: 14 residues. Seattle patients were enrolled while actively infected and followed longitudinally.

This TCR was sampled from a woman in her 50s with COVID-19, enrolled during active disease. The specimen was peripheral blood. The chain employs TRBV3-1 (or the pseudogene TRBV3-2) and TRBJ1-2, with 7 bases identical to TRBD1. The CDR3 is CASSVGTEYKGYTF. DNA of the CDR3: TGTGCCAGCAGCGTCGGGACAGAGTATAAGGGCTACACCTTC.